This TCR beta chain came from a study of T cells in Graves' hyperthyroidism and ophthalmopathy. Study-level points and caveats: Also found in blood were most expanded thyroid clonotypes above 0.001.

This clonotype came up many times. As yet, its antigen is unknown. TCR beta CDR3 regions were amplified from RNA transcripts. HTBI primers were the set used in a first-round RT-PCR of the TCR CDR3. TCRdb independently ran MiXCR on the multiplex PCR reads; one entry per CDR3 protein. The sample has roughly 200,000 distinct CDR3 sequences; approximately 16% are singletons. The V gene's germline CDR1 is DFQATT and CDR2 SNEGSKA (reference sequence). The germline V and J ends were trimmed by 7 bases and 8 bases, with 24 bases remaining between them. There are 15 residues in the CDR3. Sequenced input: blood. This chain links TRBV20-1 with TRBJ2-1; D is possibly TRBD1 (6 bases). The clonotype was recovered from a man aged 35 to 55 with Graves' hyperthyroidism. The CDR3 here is CSGSPPPARGHEQFF. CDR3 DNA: TGCAGTGGCTCTCCCCCGCCCGCCAGGGGACATGAGCAGTTCTTC.